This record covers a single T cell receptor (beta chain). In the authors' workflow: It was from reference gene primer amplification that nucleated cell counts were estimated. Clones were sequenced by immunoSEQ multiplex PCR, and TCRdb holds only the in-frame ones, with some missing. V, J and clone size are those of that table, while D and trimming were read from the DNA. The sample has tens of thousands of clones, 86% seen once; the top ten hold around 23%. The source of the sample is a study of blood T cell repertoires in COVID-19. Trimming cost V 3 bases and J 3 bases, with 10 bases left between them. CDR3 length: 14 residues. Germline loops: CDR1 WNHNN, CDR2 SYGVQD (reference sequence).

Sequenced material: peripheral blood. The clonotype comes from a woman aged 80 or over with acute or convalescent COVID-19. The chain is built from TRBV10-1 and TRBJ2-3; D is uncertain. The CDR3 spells CASSDGARTDTQYF. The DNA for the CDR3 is TGCGCCAGCAGTGATGGCGCGCGGACAGATACGCAGTATTTT.